The text below deals with one T cell receptor (beta chain). Libraries were prepared by immunoSEQ multiplex PCR; TCRdb keeps only in-frame clonotypes and omits some of them. The table lists over a million clones, approximately 96% of them singletons. The V gene's germline CDR1 is MDHEN and CDR2 SYDVKM. V was clipped by 6 bases and J by 8 bases; unmatched bases: 7. This CDR3 is built from 14 residues. These data come from a study of shared clonotypes between healthy human individuals. The gene calls are TRBV28 and TRBJ1-4, with 9 nucleotides matching TRBD1. Sequenced sample: naive CD4+ T cells sorted from blood. The subset: CD45RA+ positively selected. The receptor was isolated from a man younger than 45 in good health. CDR3 DNA sequence: TGTGCCAGCAGGCAAGGACAGGGGCGCGAAAAACTGTTTTTT. Amino acids: CASRQGQGREKLFF.